The rows below give T cell receptor beta chains drawn from one sample of a study of early T cells in non-severe SARS-CoV-2 infection. One entry per CDR3 protein results from TCRdb running MiXCR on the 5' RACE reads. This table holds 35,000 to 40,000 distinct CDR3 sequences, 3.5% to 5% found once. Input material: whole blood. These receptors were taken from an adult who was a healthcare worker with PCR-confirmed SARS-CoV-2 infection or an uninfected control (not recorded which). The CDR3 runs from the conserved cysteine through the conserved F or W. A D gene is named only where the DNA matches it firmly. The size entry is marked missing in some rows and otherwise reads once, few, many or a size class.

abundance	d_gene	v_gene	j_gene	CDR3aa	CDR3nt
many	.	TRBV27	TRBJ1-1	CASSPRLNTEAFF	TGTGCCAGCAGCCCCAGGTTGAACACTGAAGCTTTCTTT
many	.	TRBV12-3/TRBV12-4	TRBJ2-3	CASSFGNSGGTDTQYF	TGTGCCAGCAGTTTCGGTAATTCTGGGGGCACAGATACGCAGTATTTT
medium-sized	TRBD1	TRBV6-6	TRBJ2-5	CASSYATGTGEGTQYF	TGTGCCAGCAGTTACGCAACCGGGACAGGGGAGGGGACCCAGTACTTC
many	.	TRBV29-1	TRBJ2-5	CSVAGQETQYF	TGCAGCGTTGCCGGGCAGGAGACCCAGTACTTC
many	.	TRBV5-5	TRBJ1-2	CASSLAGRGPYGYTF	TGTGCCAGCAGCTTGGCCGGGAGGGGACCATATGGCTACACCTTC
.	.	TRBV9	TRBJ1-3	CASSGQTASGNTIYF	TGTGCCAGCAGCGGCCAGACGGCTTCTGGAAACACCATATATTTT
many	.	TRBV4-1	TRBJ2-5	CASSQGLPGTHRETQYF	TGCGCCAGCAGCCAAGGCCTACCCGGGACCCATCGGGAGACCCAGTACTTC
.	.	TRBV7-6	TRBJ2-3	CASRQGGPSDTQYF	TGTGCCAGCAGGCAGGGGGGGCCCTCAGATACGCAGTATTTT
many	TRBD1	TRBV12-3/TRBV12-4	TRBJ1-2	CASRRGQDGYTF	TGTGCCAGCAGGCGCGGACAGGATGGCTACACCTTC
many	.	TRBV7-3	TRBJ2-7	CASSLRGGPTYEQYF	TGTGCCAGCAGCTTAAGAGGGGGGCCTACCTACGAGCAGTACTTC
.	.	TRBV7-8	TRBJ1-1	CASSLEGFTESFF	TGTGCCAGCAGCTTAGAGGGGTTCACTGAATCTTTCTTT
many	.	TRBV5-1	TRBJ1-6	CASSLGEGYSPLHF	TGCGCCAGCAGCTTAGGTGAGGGGTACTCACCCCTCCACTTT
many	.	TRBV11-2	TRBJ2-7	CASSSLRTQRDEQYF	TGTGCCAGCAGCTCGCTCCGGACCCAGAGGGACGAGCAGTACTTC
many	TRBD1	TRBV10-3	TRBJ1-1	CAISELQGRPEAFF	TGTGCCATCAGTGAGTTACAGGGGAGGCCTGAAGCTTTCTTT
many	TRBD1	TRBV20-1	TRBJ2-2	CSALGDSTPGELFF	TGCAGTGCCCTGGGGGACAGCACCCCCGGGGAGCTGTTTTTT
many	.	TRBV6-6	TRBJ2-3	CASSSRRLTAADTQYF	TGTGCCAGCAGTTCCCGAAGACTGACGGCAGCGGATACGCAGTATTTT
many	.	TRBV19	TRBJ1-4	CASRVIGEKLFF	TGTGCCAGCCGGGTCATCGGTGAAAAACTGTTTTTT
few	.	TRBV5-1	TRBJ2-3	CASSLGTSADTQYF	TGCGCCAGCAGCTTGGGCACTTCGGCAGATACGCAGTATTTT
.	.	TRBV19	TRBJ1-2	CATNYRWGYTF	TGTGCCACCAACTACCGATGGGGCTACACCTTC
many	.	TRBV4-1	TRBJ1-6	CASGGGHDSPLHF	TGCGCCAGCGGGGGCGGACACGATTCACCCCTCCACTTT
.	.	TRBV6-2/TRBV6-3	TRBJ1-1	CAGSTGAEAFF	TGTGCCGGATCGACGGGGGCTGAAGCTTTCTTT
many	.	TRBV20-1	TRBJ1-1	CSARDPQRVNTEAFF	TGCAGTGCTAGAGATCCCCAGAGAGTGAACACTGAAGCTTTCTTT
many	.	TRBV7-9	TRBJ1-1	CASTDRGGTEAFF	TGTGCCAGCACCGACCGCGGGGGCACTGAAGCTTTCTTT
.	.	TRBV5-4	TRBJ1-6	CASSLPGSYNSPLHF	TGTGCCAGCAGCTTGCCCGGCTCCTATAATTCACCCCTCCACTTT
many	.	TRBV29-1	TRBJ2-1	CSVQALHEQFF	TGCAGCGTCCAGGCCCTCCATGAGCAGTTCTTC
.	.	TRBV10-3	TRBJ1-1	CAISGVGRMNTEAFF	TGTGCCATCAGTGGCGTTGGGCGGATGAACACTGAAGCTTTCTTT
few	.	TRBV2	TRBJ1-4	CASRSGVEKLFF	TGTGCCAGCAGAAGTGGGGTTGAAAAACTGTTTTTT
many	.	TRBV12-3/TRBV12-4	TRBJ2-5	CASSLGGDQETQYF	TGTGCCAGCAGTTTAGGGGGGGACCAAGAGACCCAGTACTTC
few	.	TRBV12-3/TRBV12-4	TRBJ2-3	CASSLGPHTDTQYF	TGTGCCAGCAGTTTGGGCCCGCACACAGATACGCAGTATTTT
.	.	TRBV6-2/TRBV6-3	TRBJ2-3	CASSSAAVRAQYF	TGTGCCAGCAGTTCCGCGGCAGTAAGGGCGCAGTATTTT
many	TRBD2	TRBV20-1	TRBJ2-1	CSAREGSGGPNEQFF	TGCAGTGCTAGAGAGGGTAGCGGGGGACCTAATGAGCAGTTCTTC
many	TRBD2	TRBV5-1	TRBJ2-1	CASSLDRLAGWDEQFF	TGCGCCAGCAGCTTGGATCGGCTAGCGGGGTGGGATGAGCAGTTCTTC
.	.	TRBV21-1	TRBJ2-6	CASSKDRSGANVLTF	TGTGCCAGCAGCAAAGACAGATCTGGGGCCAACGTCCTGACTTTC
few	.	TRBV5-1	TRBJ2-1	CASSLGTLGEQFF	TGCGCCAGCAGCTTAGGCACCTTGGGGGAGCAGTTCTTC
many	.	TRBV2	TRBJ1-6	CASSVSKDSPLHF	TGTGCCAGCAGTGTATCAAAGGATTCACCCCTCCACTTT
once	.	TRBV18	TRBJ1-4	CASSPPSGGSEKLFF	TGTGCCAGCTCACCACCGAGCGGGGGGAGTGAAAAACTGTTTTTT
many	.	TRBV20-1	TRBJ2-1	CSASVYNEQFF	TGCAGTGCTAGCGTCTACAATGAGCAGTTCTTC
.	TRBD2	TRBV10-2	TRBJ2-1	CASSPFSGAYNEQFF	TGCGCCAGCAGTCCCTTCAGCGGGGCATACAATGAGCAGTTCTTC
many	.	TRBV12-3/TRBV12-4	TRBJ1-2	CASTTTANYGYTF	TGTGCCAGCACCACGACAGCTAACTATGGCTACACCTTC
few	.	TRBV7-9	TRBJ2-3	CASRLTVTTDTQYF	TGTGCCAGCAGATTGACAGTGACCACAGATACGCAGTATTTT
many	.	TRBV20-1	TRBJ2-7	CSAMTGIQAYEQYF	TGCAGTGCAATGACAGGCATTCAGGCTTACGAGCAGTACTTC
few	.	TRBV11-2	TRBJ2-7	CASSLIRDILF	TGTGCCAGCAGCTTAATCCGGGACATCCTCTTC
many	.	TRBV20-1	TRBJ1-1	CSASQPNTEAFF	TGCAGTGCTAGTCAGCCGAACACTGAAGCTTTCTTT
many	TRBD2	TRBV5-1	TRBJ2-1	CASSLVLAGGKLNEQFF	TGCGCCAGCAGCTTGGTACTAGCGGGGGGTAAACTCAATGAGCAGTTCTTC
many	TRBD1	TRBV5-1	TRBJ2-7	CASSLRQGFEQYF	TGCGCCAGCAGCTTGAGACAGGGGTTCGAGCAGTACTTC
many	.	TRBV12-3/TRBV12-4	TRBJ2-7	CASRPGPSGEQYF	TGTGCCAGCAGACCGGGCCCCTCGGGGGAGCAGTACTTC
few	.	TRBV7-2	TRBJ1-2	CASSLQGPNGYTF	TGTGCCAGCAGCTTACAGGGGCCGAATGGCTACACCTTC
many	.	TRBV2	TRBJ2-1	CASSDQGPIYNEQFF	TGTGCCAGCAGTGATCAGGGGCCAATTTACAATGAGCAGTTCTTC
many	.	TRBV7-9	TRBJ2-1	CASSKEGQIGYNEQFF	TGTGCCAGCAGTAAAGAGGGCCAAATTGGGTACAATGAGCAGTTCTTC
many	.	TRBV20-1	TRBJ2-1	CSAYGLARNHEQFF	TGCAGTGCATATGGTCTAGCTAGAAACCATGAGCAGTTCTTC